The 5 T cell receptor beta chains in this list originate from one sample, sequenced in a study of T-cell memory formation after mild COVID-19. Using its own MiXCR run on the 5' RACE reads, TCRdb lists one record per CDR3 protein. The sample holds 210,000 or so distinct CDR3 sequences, about 17% seen once. Sequenced input: PBMCs or a T cell subset sorted from them (not recorded which). These TCRs come from an adult woman who had mild COVID-19 (a few samples of this study predate the infection). Cell type and time point are not known.

This clonotype appeared a few times. The chain is built from TRBV7-9 and TRBJ1-1; 9 bases agree with TRBD1. CDR1 and CDR2 (germline): SEHNR, FQNEAQ (reference sequence). The CDR3 contains 19 residues. J gave up 3 bases and V 1 base, and 15 bases lay outside the gene matches. The CDR3 loop reads CASSLVWGGTGWSDTEAFF. In nucleotides, the CDR3 is TGTGCCAGCAGCTTAGTGTGGGGGGGGACAGGGTGGTCGGACACTGAAGCTTTCTTT.

V is TRBV7-3 and J is TRBJ2-1; possible D gene TRBD2, 6 bases. V lost 5 bases to trimming and J lost 7 bases, with 15 bases between them. CDR1 is SGHTA and CDR2 is FQGTGA in the germline V gene. The CDR3 consists of 14 residues. The CDR3 region has the DNA TGTGCCAGCAGCCTCGAGCGGGTGGTAAATGAGCAGTTCTTC. Its protein product is CASSLERVVNEQFF.

The chain carries TRBV5-8 and TRBJ1-4, with TRBD1 matching over 8 bases. CDR3 size: 13 residues. CDR1 SGHTS and CDR2 YDEGEE come from the germline V gene. After removal of 4 bases from V and 8 bases from J, the junction contained 4 bases not matched to a gene. The CDR3 DNA reads TGTGCCAGCAGCCAGACAGGGGAGGAAAAACTGTTTTTT. Amino acid sequence: CASSQTGEEKLFF.

The gene calls are TRBV7-3 and TRBJ2-5; 8 bases align to TRBD2. J lost 5 bases, V lost 1 base, and 18 bases had no gene match. The CDR3 is 19 residues long. Germline CDR1 and CDR2: SGHTA and FQGTGA. The CDR3 loop is CASSLKRTSLAGAGETQYF. CDR3 in DNA: TGTGCCAGCAGCTTAAAGCGGACCTCGCTAGCGGGTGCCGGGGAGACCCAGTACTTC.

In its sample, this clonotype was seen a few times. The chain combines TRBV7-3 with TRBJ2-3, with 14 nucleotides matching TRBD2. The V and J ends lost 3 bases and 1 base, in that order; junction bases with no gene match: 6. From germline, CDR1 is SGHTA and CDR2 FQGTGA. The CDR3 is 18 amino acids. CDR3 sequence reads: CASSLRGTSGSGTDTQYF. As DNA, the CDR3 is TGTGCCAGCAGCTTGCGCGGGACTAGCGGGAGTGGCACAGATACGCAGTATTTT.